Shown below are 21 T cell receptor beta chains from a single sample sequenced in a study of T cell responses to AZD1222 COVID-19 vaccine. Produced via immunoSEQ multiplex PCR; TCRdb's table is partial and in-frame only. The table includes about 96,000 clones, 90% detected once. The material sequenced was peripheral blood, taken on day 0 of AZD1222 vaccination. All receptors derive from an adult in good health.

The chain links TRBV5-1 to TRBJ1-1; possibly TRBD1 for D (5 bases). This CDR3 is 16 amino acids long. V lost 0 bases and J 3 bases, leaving 15 bases between the germline ends. Per germline, CDR1 SGHRS and CDR2 YFSETQ. The CDR3 sequence: CASSLGSHTGDTEAFF. CDR3 nucleotide sequence: TGCGCCAGCAGCTTGGGTTCCCATACGGGGGACACTGAAGCTTTCTTT.

V usage is TRBV9 and J usage is TRBJ2-7; 10 positions match TRBD1. The trim removed 0 bases at V and 4 bases at J, leaving 1 base unmatched. CDR3 length: 14 residues. Per the germline V gene, CDR1 is SGDLS and CDR2 is YYNGEE. This chain's CDR3 is CASSVGDRGYEQYF. The CDR3 coding sequence is TGTGCCAGCAGCGTAGGGGACAGGGGTTACGAGCAGTACTTC. Full variable domain (remainder filled in from reference TRBV9 and TRBJ2-7): DSGVTQTPKHLITATGQRVTLRCSPRSGDLSVYWYQQSLDQGLQFLIQYYNGEERAKGNILERFSAQQFPDLHSELNLSSLELGDSALYFCASSVGDRGYEQYFGPGTRLTVT.

V and J are TRBV5-1 and TRBJ2-7; tentatively, D is TRBD1 (5 bases). CDR3 size: 15 residues. Trimming took off 4 bases at V and 0 bases at J, with 14 bases between the two ends. Germline CDR1 SGHRS, CDR2 YFSETQ. The CDR3 reads CASSPDTAASYEQYF. CDR3 sequence (DNA): TGCGCCAGCAGCCCGGACACCGCCGCCTCCTACGAGCAGTACTTC.

The V and J genes are TRBV2 and TRBJ2-1, with TRBD2 matching over 16 bases. CDR3 length: 16 amino acids. The ends lost 7 bases at V and 7 bases at J; junction bases unmatched: 7. In germline, CDR1 is SNHLY, CDR2 FYNNEI. For the CDR3, the DNA is TGTGCCAGCAATCCCCCGGGACTAGCGGGAGGGAATGAGCAGTTCTTC. Translation: CASNPPGLAGGNEQFF.

The V gene is TRBV11-2, the J gene TRBJ2-7; a possible D gene is TRBD2 (5 bases). V was pared by 5 bases and J by 0 bases, with 11 bases between. The CDR3 runs to 14 residues. Germline assignment: CDR1 SGHAT and CDR2 FQNNGV. The CDR3 loop reads CASSPPGISYEQYF. The CDR3 DNA follows: TGTGCCAGCAGCCCTCCCGGGATCTCCTACGAGCAGTACTTC.

J is TRBJ1-3 and V is TRBV6-2 or TRBV6-3, with 7 bases aligning to TRBD1. The trim removed 0 bases at V and 3 bases at J, leaving 2 bases unmatched. The germline gives CDR1 MNHEY, CDR2 SVGEGT. The CDR3 totals 15 residues. CDR3 protein: CASSYSDRDGNTIYF. CDR3 sequence (DNA): TGTGCCAGCAGTTACTCCGACAGGGATGGAAACACCATATATTTT.

The chain recombines TRBV6-5 with TRBJ1-1; possible D gene TRBD1, 5 bases. The germline V and J ends were trimmed by 6 bases and 4 bases, with 18 bases remaining between them. Germline V gene data show CDR1 as MNHEY and CDR2 as SVGAGI. The CDR3 consists of 15 residues. The CDR3 protein is CASSVGGWKSTEAFF. For the CDR3, the DNA is TGTGCCAGCAGCGTGGGGGGGTGGAAGAGCACTGAAGCTTTCTTT.

The DNA of the CDR3 is TGTGCCACCAGTGATTCCGGGACAGGGAGCAATGAGCAGTTCTTC. Encoded protein: CATSDSGTGSNEQFF. The chain joins TRBV24-1 to TRBJ2-1; the match to TRBD1 covers 9 bases. The CDR3 extends over 15 amino acids. Germline CDR1 reads KGHDR; CDR2 reads SFDVKD. V lost 2 bases and J lost 6; bases outside the gene matches: 4.

The chain has TRBV19 and TRBJ2-2, with no clear D. The CDR3 length is 16 residues. Germline V gene lookup returns CDR1 LNHDA and CDR2 SQIVND (reference sequence). The V end was cut by 10 bases, the J end by 5 bases, with 23 bases between. The CDR3 DNA sequence: TGTGCCACCAGTAGTAGGATTAGCCTACGGACCGGGGAGCTGTTTTTT. This encodes CATSSRISLRTGELFF.

The chain joins TRBV5-6 to TRBJ2-7; 7 bases line up with TRBD1. Trimming took 4 bases from V and 5 from J; bases not matched to a gene: 12. Germline V gene lookup returns CDR1 SGHDT and CDR2 YYEEEE. This CDR3 spans 15 amino acids. CDR3 nucleotide sequence: TGTGCCAGCAGCCCCTGGTCAACAGGGGCTAACGAGCAGTACTTC. Amino acid sequence: CASSPWSTGANEQYF.

This clone was counted a few times. The chain uses TRBV4-3 and TRBJ2-1, with D uncertain. The CDR3 has 12 residues. Germline CDR1 and CDR2: LGHNA and YSLEER. The ends were cut back, 3 bases at V and 10 bases at J, with 10 bases in the middle. Written as DNA, the CDR3 is TGCGCCAGCAGCCAGACCCCCCGAGAGCAGTTCTTC. It yields the protein CASSQTPREQFF.

The chain combines TRBV7-3 with TRBJ1-1; 9 positions match TRBD1. Germline CDR1 is SGHTA and CDR2 is FQGTGA. Trimming at V came to 5 bases and at J to 1 base, leaving 8 bases not matched to a gene. The CDR3 totals 16 residues. The CDR3 reads CASSLTGTGRNTEAFF. In DNA, the CDR3 is TGTGCCAGCAGCCTTACCGGGACAGGGAGGAACACTGAAGCTTTCTTT. Drawing the rest from reference TRBV7-3 and TRBJ1-1, the complete variable domain is GAGVSQTPSNKVTEKGKYVELRCDPISGHTALYWYRQSLGQGPEFLIYFQGTGAADDSGLPNDRFFAVRPEGSVSTLKIQRTERGDSAVYLCASSLTGTGRNTEAFFGQGTRLTVV.

The rearrangement joins TRBV19 to TRBJ2-1; TRBD2 matches 11 bases. With V trimmed by 6 bases and J by 7 bases, 8 bases remained unmatched. This CDR3 is 15 amino acids long. Germline values: CDR1 LNHDA, CDR2 SQIVND (reference sequence). CDR3 DNA: TGTGCCAGTAGGTCACTAGCGGGAGTGGTTAATGAGCAGTTCTTC. Translation: CASRSLAGVVNEQFF.

V gene TRBV18 combines with J gene TRBJ2-1; D is ambiguous. The CDR3 consists of 11 residues. Germline CDR1 reads KGHSH; CDR2 reads LQKENI. V gave up 0 bases and J gave up 9 bases, with 3 bases separating them. CDR3 DNA sequence: TGTGCCAGCTCACCACCGGGTGAGCAGTTCTTC. Residues: CASSPPGEQFF.

This chain links TRBV7-9 with TRBJ2-7; D uncertain. The V end was cut by 1 base, the J end by 2 bases, with 15 bases between. This CDR3 contains 16 residues. Germline-derived CDR1 and CDR2 are SEHNR and FQNEAQ (reference sequence). CDR3 sequence (DNA): TGTGCCAGCAGCTTAGTAGGGCAGCCCCGGACCTACGAGCAGTACTTC. It encodes CASSLVGQPRTYEQYF.

The chain recombines TRBV5-1 with TRBJ1-6; TRBD1 matches 8 bases. This CDR3 is built from 17 residues. Germline values: CDR1 SGHRS, CDR2 YFSETQ. J was trimmed by 9 bases and V by 0 bases; bases with no gene match: 11. This CDR3 is CASSLGESRGLRSPLHF. CDR3 nucleotides: TGCGCCAGCAGCTTGGGGGAGAGCAGGGGGCTTCGTTCACCCCTCCACTTT.

This sequence joins TRBV18 and TRBJ2-7, with 9 nucleotides matching TRBD1. The germline V gene has CDR1 KGHSH and CDR2 LQKENI. Unmatched junction bases numbered 6, after V lost 3 bases and J lost 6 bases. This CDR3 comprises 14 residues. The CDR3 sequence is CASSPPGQGSEQYF. The CDR3 DNA is TGTGCCAGCTCACCGCCGGGACAGGGAAGCGAGCAGTACTTC.

This chain connects TRBV5-1 to TRBJ2-7; D unclear. The CDR3 is made up of 13 amino acids. The V gene lost 4 bases and the J gene lost 4 bases, with 12 bases spanning the gap. Germline loops: CDR1 SGHRS, CDR2 YFSETQ. CDR3 nucleotides: TGCGCCAGCAGCAACCCGACAAGTTACGAGCAGTACTTC. It yields the protein CASSNPTSYEQYF.

This chain joins TRBV7-9 and TRBJ2-4; D perhaps matches TRBD2 (6 bases). Germline V gives CDR1 SEHNR, CDR2 FQNEAQ (reference sequence). The V end was cut by 0 bases, the J end by 0 bases, with 15 bases between. The CDR3 has 18 residues. CDR3 DNA: TGTGCCAGCAGCTTAGCGCGGGCGGGGTCTCTAGCCAAAAACATTCAGTACTTC. It codes for CASSLARAGSLAKNIQYF.

This clone is a singleton in its sample. The rearrangement joins TRBV3-1 (or the pseudogene TRBV3-2) to TRBJ2-5, with 8 bases matching TRBD1. This CDR3 has 14 amino acids. The trim removed 4 bases at V and 5 bases at J, leaving 6 bases unmatched. From germline, CDR1 is LGHDT and CDR2 YNNKEL (reference sequence). The CDR3 loop reads CASSLRGLSETQYF. The DNA of the CDR3 is TGTGCCAGCAGCCTCAGGGGGCTTAGCGAGACCCAGTACTTC.

This clone was counted between two and nine times. J is TRBJ2-7 and V is TRBV30, with 11 bases identical to TRBD2. Unmatched junction bases numbered 11, after V lost 2 bases and J lost 5 bases. This CDR3 has 16 amino acids. Germline V gives CDR1 GTSNPN, CDR2 SVGIG (reference sequence). CDR3 in DNA: TGTGCCTGGAGTCGTTTAGCGGGAGGGCCGATGAACGAGCAGTACTTC. It codes for CAWSRLAGGPMNEQYF.